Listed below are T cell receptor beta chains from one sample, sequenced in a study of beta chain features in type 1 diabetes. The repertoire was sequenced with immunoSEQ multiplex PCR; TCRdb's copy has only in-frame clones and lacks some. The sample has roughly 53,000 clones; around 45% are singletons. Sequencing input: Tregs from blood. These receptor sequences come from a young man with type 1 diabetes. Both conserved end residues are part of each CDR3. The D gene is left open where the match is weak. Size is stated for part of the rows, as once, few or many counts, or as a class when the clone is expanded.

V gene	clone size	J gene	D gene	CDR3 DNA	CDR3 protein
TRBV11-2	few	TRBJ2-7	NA	TGTGCCAGCAGCTTAGCTCCCGCGCAGGGATATACCTACGAGCAGTACTTC	CASSLAPAQGYTYEQYF
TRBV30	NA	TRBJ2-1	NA	TGTGCCTGGACGTCGCGTAACAATGAGCAGTTCTTC	CAWTSRNNEQFF
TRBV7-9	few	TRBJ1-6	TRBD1	TGTGCCAGCAGCTCCGGACAGGGTAGTTCACCCCTCCACTTT	CASSSGQGSSPLHF
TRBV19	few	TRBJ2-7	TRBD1	TGTGCCAGTAGCAGCCGTCCGGGACAGGGGAACTACGAGCAGTACTTC	CASSSRPGQGNYEQYF
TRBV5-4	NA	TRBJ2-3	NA	TGTGCCAGCACTAAGAGTAGCACAGATACGCAGTATTTT	CASTKSSTDTQYF
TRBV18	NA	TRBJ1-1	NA	TGTGCCAGCTCACCACAGGGCCAGGGCACTGAAGCTTTCTTT	CASSPQGQGTEAFF
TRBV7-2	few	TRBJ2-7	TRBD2	TGTGCCAGCAGCTTCACTAGCGGAAACTACGAGCAGTACTTC	CASSFTSGNYEQYF
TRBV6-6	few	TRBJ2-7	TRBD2	TGTGCCAGCAGTTTGACTAGCGGTGAGCAGTACTTC	CASSLTSGEQYF
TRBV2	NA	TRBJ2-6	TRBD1	TGTGCCAGCAGTATCACAGGGGGCGCGGCTGGGGCCAACGTCCTGACTTTC	CASSITGGAAGANVLTF
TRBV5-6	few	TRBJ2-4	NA	TGTGCCAGCAGCCTTAAGGACAGTCACATTCAGTACTTC	CASSLKDSHIQYF
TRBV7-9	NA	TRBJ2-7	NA	TGTGCCAGCAGCCCCCTTGGGGCATACTACGAGCAGTACTTC	CASSPLGAYYEQYF
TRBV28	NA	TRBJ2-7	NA	TGTGCCAGCAGTTTAATACAGTCCTCCTACGAGCAGTACTTC	CASSLIQSSYEQYF
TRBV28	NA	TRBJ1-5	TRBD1	TGTGCCAGCAGTTCCCTCCCGGGACAGGGGAGTCAGCCCCAGCATTTT	CASSSLPGQGSQPQHF
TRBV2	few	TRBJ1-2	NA	TGTGCCAGCAGTGAGGAAGGGGAATATGGCTACACCTTC	CASSEEGEYGYTF
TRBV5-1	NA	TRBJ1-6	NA	TGCGCCAGCAGCTATTCAGGGGAACGGGGTAATTCACCCCTCCACTTT	CASSYSGERGNSPLHF
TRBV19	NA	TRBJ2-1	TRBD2	TGTGCCAGTAGTACCGGACTAGTTCTCTATAATGAGCAGTTCTTC	CASSTGLVLYNEQFF
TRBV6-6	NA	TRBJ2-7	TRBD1	TGTGCCAGCAGTAAGCCGGGACAGGGATCCTACGAGCAGTACTTC	CASSKPGQGSYEQYF
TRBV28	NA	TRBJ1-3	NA	TGTGCCAGCAGTCCCGGTAGTTCTGGAAACACCATATATTTT	CASSPGSSGNTIYF
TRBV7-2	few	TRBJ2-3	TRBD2	TGTGCCAGCAGCTCCTGGCTAGCGGGAACGAATACGCAGTATTTT	CASSSWLAGTNTQYF
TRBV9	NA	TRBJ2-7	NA	TGTGCCAGCAGCCCCCGGGGGGACACACGATCCTACGAGCAGTACTTC	CASSPRGDTRSYEQYF
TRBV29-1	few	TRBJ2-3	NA	TGCAGCGTTGAAGATCTTGCGGCAGATACGCAGTATTTT	CSVEDLAADTQYF
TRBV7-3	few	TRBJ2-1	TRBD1	TGTGCCAGCAGCTTGGGACAGGAGTACAATGAGCAGTTCTTC	CASSLGQEYNEQFF
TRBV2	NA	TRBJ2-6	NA	TGTGCCAGCATGGAGACGGGCTCTGGGGCCAACGTCCTGACTTTC	CASMETGSGANVLTF
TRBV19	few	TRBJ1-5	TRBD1	TGTGCCAGTAGGGGGACAGGATCGCGCAATCAGCCCCAGCATTTT	CASRGTGSRNQPQHF
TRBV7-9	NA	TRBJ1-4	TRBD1	TGTGCCAGCAGCTCCGGGACAGGGTACGAAAAACTGTTTTTT	CASSSGTGYEKLFF
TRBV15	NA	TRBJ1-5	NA	TGTGCCACCGCTCGGGGGAGTCAGCCCCAGCATTTT	CATARGSQPQHF
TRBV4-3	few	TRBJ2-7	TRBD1	TGCGCCAGCAGCCCGGCGCTGGGGACAGGTAAATCCTACGAGCAGTACTTC	CASSPALGTGKSYEQYF
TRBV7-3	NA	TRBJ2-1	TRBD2	TGTGCCAGCAGCTGGAGCGGGAGTTACAATGAGCAGTTCTTC	CASSWSGSYNEQFF
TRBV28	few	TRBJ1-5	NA	TGTGCGGAGGGGCGGCTCAATCAGCCCCAGCATTTT	CAEGRLNQPQHF
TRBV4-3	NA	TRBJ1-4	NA	TGCGCCAGCAGCCAAGATCTGTTGGCGACTGTTAATGAAAAACTGTTTTTT	CASSQDLLATVNEKLFF
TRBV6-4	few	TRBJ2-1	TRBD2	TGTGCCAGCAGTCCCGGCGGGGGACCGGGAGGGAGCTACAATGAGCAGTTCTTC	CASSPGGGPGGSYNEQFF
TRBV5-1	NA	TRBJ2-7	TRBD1	TGCGCCAGCAGCAGACCGGACGGACTCAGGGGGTACGAGCAGTACTTC	CASSRPDGLRGYEQYF
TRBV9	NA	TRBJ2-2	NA	TGTGCCAGCAGCGTAGGGGACTTTACCACCGGGGAGCTGTTTTTT	CASSVGDFTTGELFF
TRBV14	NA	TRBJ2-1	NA	TGTGCCAGCAGCCAAGGTTCCGGGTATTACTCCTACAATGAGCAGTTCTTC	CASSQGSGYYSYNEQFF
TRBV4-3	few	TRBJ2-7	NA	TGCGCCAGCAGTCTACAGGGATTTCAGGCCGAGCAGTACTTC	CASSLQGFQAEQYF
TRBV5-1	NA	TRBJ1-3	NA	TGCGCCAGCAGCTTGGGGCCGGGGGTCTCTGGAAACACCATATATTTT	CASSLGPGVSGNTIYF
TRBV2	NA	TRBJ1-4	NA	TGTGCCAGCAGTGAACAGGGGAATAATGAAAAACTGTTTTTT	CASSEQGNNEKLFF
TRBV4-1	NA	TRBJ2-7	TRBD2	TGCGCCAGCAGCCCAGGACTAGCGAACTCCTACGAGCAGTACTTC	CASSPGLANSYEQYF
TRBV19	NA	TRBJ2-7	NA	TGTGCCAGTAGTATTATGGAGGGAGAGCAGTACTTC	CASSIMEGEQYF
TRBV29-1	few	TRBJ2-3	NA	TGCAGCGTTGAAGAGGGGATAACAGGCGATACGCAGTATTTT	CSVEEGITGDTQYF
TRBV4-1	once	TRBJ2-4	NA	TGCGCCAGCAGCCAACGACAGGCAAAATCGAGCATGGAAAACATTCAGTACTTC	CASSQRQAKSSMENIQYF
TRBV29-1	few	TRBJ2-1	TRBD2	TGCAGCGTTGTGTTACTAGCGGGAATCACCTACAATGAGCAGTTCTTC	CSVVLLAGITYNEQFF
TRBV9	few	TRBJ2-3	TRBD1	TGTGCCAGCAGCGCGACAGGGTTAAATACGCAGTATTTT	CASSATGLNTQYF
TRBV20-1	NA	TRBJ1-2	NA	TGCAGTGCTAGATGGGCGTATGGCTACACCTTC	CSARWAYGYTF
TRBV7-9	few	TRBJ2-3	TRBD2	TGTGCCAGCAGCCGGACTAGCGGGAGATGGGATACGCAGTATTTT	CASSRTSGRWDTQYF
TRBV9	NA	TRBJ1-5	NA	TGTGCCAGCAGCGTAGGGAGCAGCCCCGGGCCCCAGCATTTT	CASSVGSSPGPQHF
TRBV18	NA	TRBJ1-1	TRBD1	TGTGCCAGCTCGTCTGACAGGGCGGACACTGAAGCTTTCTTT	CASSSDRADTEAFF
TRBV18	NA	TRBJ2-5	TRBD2	TGTGCCAGCTCACCTAGCGGGAGGGTAGAGACCCAGTACTTC	CASSPSGRVETQYF
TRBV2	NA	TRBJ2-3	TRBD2	TGTGCCAGCGGATTTTCGGCGGGAGAATCAGATACGCAGTATTTT	CASGFSAGESDTQYF
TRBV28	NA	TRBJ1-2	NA	TGTGCCAGCAGTCCAAAAAATACACGGACTCGCCGCTATGGCTACACCTTC	CASSPKNTRTRRYGYTF
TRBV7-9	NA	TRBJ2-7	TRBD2	TGTGCCAGCAGCTTAGTCCTCACTAGCGGTAAATACGAGCAGTACTTC	CASSLVLTSGKYEQYF
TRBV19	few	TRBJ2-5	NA	TGTGCCAGTAGGCGGACAGCACAAGAGACCCAGTACTTC	CASRRTAQETQYF
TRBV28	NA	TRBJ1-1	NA	TGTGCCAGCATATGGCGGGATAACACTGAAGCTTTCTTT	CASIWRDNTEAFF